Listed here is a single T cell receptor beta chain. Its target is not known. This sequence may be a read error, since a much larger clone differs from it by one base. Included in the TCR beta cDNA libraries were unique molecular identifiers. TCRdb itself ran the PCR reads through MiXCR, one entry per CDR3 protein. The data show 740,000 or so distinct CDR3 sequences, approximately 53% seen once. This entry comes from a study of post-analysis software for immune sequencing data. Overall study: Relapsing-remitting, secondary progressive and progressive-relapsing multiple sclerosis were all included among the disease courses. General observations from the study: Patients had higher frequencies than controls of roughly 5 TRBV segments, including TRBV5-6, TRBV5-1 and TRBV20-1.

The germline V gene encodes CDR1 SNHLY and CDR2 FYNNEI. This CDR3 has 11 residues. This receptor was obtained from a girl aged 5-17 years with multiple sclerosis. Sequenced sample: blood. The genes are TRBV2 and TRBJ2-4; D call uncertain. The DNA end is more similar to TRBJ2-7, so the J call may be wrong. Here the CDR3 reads CASSVRYEQYF. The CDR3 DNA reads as TGTGCCAGCAGTGTAAGGTACGAGCAGTACTTC.